This T cell receptor beta chain was found in a study of T cell responses to AZD1222 COVID-19 vaccine. CDR3 size: 15 residues. Germline CDR1 SNHLY, CDR2 FYNNEI. V shed 1 base and J shed 8 bases, with 17 bases lying between them. The repertoire was sequenced with immunoSEQ multiplex PCR; TCRdb's copy has only in-frame clones and lacks some. Of fewer than 65,000 clones in the sample, around 90% were seen once. V gene TRBV2 combines with J gene TRBJ1-1; D is perhaps TRBD1 (5 bases). Specimen: peripheral blood, collected 28 days after the second AZD1222 dose. The sequence was collected from an adult who received the AZD1222 COVID-19 vaccine. CDR3 amino acids: CASSEERGWGTEAFF. The CDR3, as DNA: TGTGCCAGCAGTGAAGAGCGGGGCTGGGGGACGGAAGCTTTCTTT.